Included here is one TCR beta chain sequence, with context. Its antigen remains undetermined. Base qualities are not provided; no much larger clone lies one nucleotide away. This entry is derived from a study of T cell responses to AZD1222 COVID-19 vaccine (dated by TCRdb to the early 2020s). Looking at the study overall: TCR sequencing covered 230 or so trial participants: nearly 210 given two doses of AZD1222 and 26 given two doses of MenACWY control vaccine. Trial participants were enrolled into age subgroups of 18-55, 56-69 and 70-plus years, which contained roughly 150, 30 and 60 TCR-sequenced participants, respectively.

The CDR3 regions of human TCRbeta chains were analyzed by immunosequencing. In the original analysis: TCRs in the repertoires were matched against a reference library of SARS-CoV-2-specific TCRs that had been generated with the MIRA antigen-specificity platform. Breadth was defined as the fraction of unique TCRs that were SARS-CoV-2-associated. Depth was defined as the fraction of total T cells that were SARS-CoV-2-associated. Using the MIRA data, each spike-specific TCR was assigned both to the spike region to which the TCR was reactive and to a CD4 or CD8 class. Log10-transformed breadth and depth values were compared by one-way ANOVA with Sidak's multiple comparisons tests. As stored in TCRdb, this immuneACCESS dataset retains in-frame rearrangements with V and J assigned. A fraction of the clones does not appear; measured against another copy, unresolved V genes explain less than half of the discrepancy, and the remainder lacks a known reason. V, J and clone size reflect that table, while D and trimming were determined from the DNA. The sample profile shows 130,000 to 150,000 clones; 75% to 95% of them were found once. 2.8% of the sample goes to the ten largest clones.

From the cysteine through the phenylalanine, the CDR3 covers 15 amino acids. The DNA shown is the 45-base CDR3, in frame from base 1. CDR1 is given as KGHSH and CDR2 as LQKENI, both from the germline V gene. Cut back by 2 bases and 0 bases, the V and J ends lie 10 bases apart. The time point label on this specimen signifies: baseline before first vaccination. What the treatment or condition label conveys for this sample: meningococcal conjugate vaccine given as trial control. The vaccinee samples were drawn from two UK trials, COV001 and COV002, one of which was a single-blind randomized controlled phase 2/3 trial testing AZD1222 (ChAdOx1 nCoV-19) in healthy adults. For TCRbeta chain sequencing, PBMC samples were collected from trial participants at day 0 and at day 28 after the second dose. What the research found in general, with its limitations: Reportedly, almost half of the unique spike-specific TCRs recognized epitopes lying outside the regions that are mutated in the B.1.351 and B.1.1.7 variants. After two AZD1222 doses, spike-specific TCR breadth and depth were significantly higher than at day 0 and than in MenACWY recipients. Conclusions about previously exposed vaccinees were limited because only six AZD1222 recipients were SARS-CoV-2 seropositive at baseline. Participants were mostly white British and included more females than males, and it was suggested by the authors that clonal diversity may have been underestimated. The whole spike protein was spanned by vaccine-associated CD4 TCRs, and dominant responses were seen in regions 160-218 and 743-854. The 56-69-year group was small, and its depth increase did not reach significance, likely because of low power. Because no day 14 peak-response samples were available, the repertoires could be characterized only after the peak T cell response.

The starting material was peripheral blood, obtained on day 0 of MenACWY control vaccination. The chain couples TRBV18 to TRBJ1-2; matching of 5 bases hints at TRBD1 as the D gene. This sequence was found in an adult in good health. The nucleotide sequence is TGTGCCAGCTCACCATTAGGGGCAGCTAACTATGGCTACACCTTC. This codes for CASSPLGAANYGYTF.